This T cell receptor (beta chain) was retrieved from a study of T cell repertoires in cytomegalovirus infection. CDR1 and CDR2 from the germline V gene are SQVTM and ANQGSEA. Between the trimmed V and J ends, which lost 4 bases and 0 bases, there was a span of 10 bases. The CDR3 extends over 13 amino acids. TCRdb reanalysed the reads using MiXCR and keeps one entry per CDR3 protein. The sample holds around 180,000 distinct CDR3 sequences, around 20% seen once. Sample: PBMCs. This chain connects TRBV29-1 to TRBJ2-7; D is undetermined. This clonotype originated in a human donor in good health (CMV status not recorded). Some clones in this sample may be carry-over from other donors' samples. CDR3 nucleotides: TGCAGCGTTGTTGACCAACTCTCCTACGAGCAGTACTTC. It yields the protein CSVVDQLSYEQYF.